Following are 18 T cell receptor beta chains from one sample sequenced in a study of T cell responses to AZD1222 COVID-19 vaccine. This table comes from immunoSEQ multiplex PCR, and its TCRdb copy is limited to in-frame clones, with some not included. The repertoire holds around 150,000 clones, with around 90% as singletons. The source was peripheral blood, collected 28 days after the second AZD1222 dose. The receptor set was obtained from an adult who received the AZD1222 COVID-19 vaccine.

The chain recombines TRBV4-1 with TRBJ2-3; 9 nucleotides align to TRBD1. Germline CDR1 is MGHRA and CDR2 is YSYEKL. The CDR3 is 16 residues long. V lost 2 bases, J lost 0 bases, and 3 bases stayed unmatched. The DNA for the CDR3 is TGCGCCAGCAGCCAAACCGGGACAGGGAGCACAGATACGCAGTATTTT. Amino acid sequence: CASSQTGTGSTDTQYF.

The genes are TRBV12-5 and TRBJ2-5; TRBD1 matches 9 bases. Germline lookup yields CDR1 LGHNT and CDR2 FRNRAP. This CDR3 contains 16 residues. J lost 4 bases, V lost 1 base, and 7 bases had no gene match. The CDR3 loop reads CASGLGDRAGGETQYF. CDR3 DNA sequence: TGTGCTAGTGGTTTGGGGGACAGGGCTGGTGGAGAGACCCAGTACTTC.

This clone was found a few times. V gene TRBV6-2 or TRBV6-3 combines with J gene TRBJ2-2, with 7 nucleotides matching TRBD1. This CDR3 contains 15 residues. V gave up 6 bases and J gave up 6 bases; unmatched junction bases: 10. The germline V gene encodes CDR1 MNHEY and CDR2 SVGEGT. The CDR3 is CASSRGQFYPGELFF. The DNA of the CDR3 is TGTGCCAGCAGCAGGGGACAGTTTTATCCCGGGGAGCTGTTTTTT.

The V gene is TRBV12-3 or TRBV12-4, the J gene TRBJ1-2, with a weak D call TRBD1 (6 bases). V was clipped by 2 bases and J by 2 bases, with 6 bases between them. The CDR3 length is 13 residues. This CDR3 reads CASSLTGNYGYTF. CDR3 DNA sequence: TGTGCCAGCAGTTTAACAGGGAACTATGGCTACACCTTC.

V gene TRBV7-9 combines with J gene TRBJ2-3; the match to TRBD2 covers 12 bases. The CDR3 is 17 residues long. Germline CDR1 SEHNR, CDR2 FQNEAQ (reference sequence). V gave up 5 bases and J gave up 5 bases; unmatched junction bases: 11. In DNA, the CDR3 is TGTGCCAGCAGCCGTCGGTCCGGACTAGCGGGAATAGATACGCAGTATTTT. Translated: CASSRRSGLAGIDTQYF.

This clone was observed once. The chain couples TRBV28 to TRBJ2-7; D uncertain. Trimming removed 8 bases at V and 0 bases at J, with 5 bases between. This CDR3 spans 11 amino acids. CDR1 is MDHEN, CDR2 SYDVKM, per germline. Written as DNA, the CDR3 is TGTGCCAGCCAGGACTCCTACGAGCAGTACTTC. Encoded protein: CASQDSYEQYF.

The genes are TRBV5-1 and TRBJ1-3, with TRBD1 identical over 7 bases. The CDR3 extends over 16 amino acids. Losses at the gene ends were 6 bases for V and 0 bases for J; bases not matched to a gene: 9. Germline loops: CDR1 SGHRS, CDR2 YFSETQ. The CDR3 DNA reads as TGCGCCAGCAACCCAGGGGGTTTTTCCTCTGGAAACACCATATATTTT. It codes for CASNPGGFSSGNTIYF.

This chain connects TRBV24-1 to TRBJ2-7; 11 bases fit TRBD2. In germline, CDR1 is KGHDR, CDR2 SFDVKD. Unmatched junction bases numbered 3, after V lost 2 bases and J lost 1 base. The CDR3 covers 16 residues. CDR3 DNA: TGTGCCACCAGTGATTACGGGACTAGCGGATCCTACGAGCAGTACTTC. Translating gives CATSDYGTSGSYEQYF.

The J gene is TRBJ1-5, the V gene TRBV19; D gene ambiguous. V lost 7 bases to trimming and J lost 2 bases, with 21 bases between them. This CDR3 spans 17 amino acids. Germline V lookup: CDR1 LNHDA, CDR2 SQIVND (reference sequence). The CDR3 loop reads CASTRDLPGIGNQPQHF. As DNA, the CDR3 is TGTGCCAGTACCCGAGACCTCCCCGGGATCGGCAATCAGCCCCAGCATTTT. The full variable domain, with the rest looked up from reference TRBV19 and TRBJ1-5, is DGGITQSPKYLFRKEGQNVTLSCEQNLNHDAMYWYRQDPGQGLRLIYYSQIVNDFQKGDIAEGYSVSREKKESFPLTVTSAQKNPTAFYLCASTRDLPGIGNQPQHFGDGTRLSIL.

The gene calls are TRBV3-1 (or the pseudogene TRBV3-2) and TRBJ1-3; 7 nucleotides agree with TRBD1. Trimming cost V 4 bases and J 4 bases; bases outside gene matches: 4. There are 14 residues in the CDR3. Germline V gene lookup returns CDR1 LGHDT and CDR2 YNNKEL (reference sequence). CDR3 protein: CASSPLDRGNTIYF. The CDR3 DNA follows: TGTGCCAGCAGCCCGCTGGACAGGGGAAACACCATATATTTT.

V and J are TRBV28 and TRBJ2-1; D might be TRBD2 (6 bases). V was trimmed by 5 bases and J by 9 bases, leaving 17 bases between them. CDR3 size: 14 residues. Per germline, CDR1 MDHEN and CDR2 SYDVKM. CDR3 region: CASSLMGGEVEQFF. CDR3 bases: TGTGCCAGCAGTCTTATGGGGGGAGAGGTTGAGCAGTTCTTC.

This clone has only one observation. The V call is TRBV5-5, the J call TRBJ2-1; 8 nucleotides line up with TRBD2. CDR3 length equals 13 residues. Germline-derived CDR1 and CDR2 are SGHKS and YYEKEE (reference sequence). V was pared by 4 bases and J by 7 bases, with 4 bases of the junction left unmatched. CDR3 DNA sequence: TGTGCCAGCAGCGCCGGGACTAGGAATGAGCAGTTCTTC. Protein: CASSAGTRNEQFF.

The genes are TRBV5-4 and TRBJ1-4; D not certain. Germline V gives CDR1 SGHNT, CDR2 YYREEE (reference sequence). V dropped 7 bases and J dropped 7 bases, with 20 bases sitting between them. This CDR3 is 15 amino acids long. CDR3 sequence: CASGSNRRRGEKLFF. CDR3 nucleotide sequence: TGTGCCAGCGGCTCCAACCGCCGACGCGGTGAAAAACTGTTTTTT. Supplemented by reference TRBV5-4 and TRBJ1-4, the full variable domain reads ETGVTQSPTHLIKTRGQQVTLRCSSQSGHNTVSWYQQALGQGPQFIFQYYREEENGRGNFPPRFSGLQFPNYSSELNVNALELDDSALYLCASGSNRRRGEKLFFGSGTQLSVL.

On this clone itself: Compared with germline, one end of the junction differs, possibly owing to a read error. The CDR3 coding sequence is TGTGCCATCAGCGAGTTTCAGGGGGCAACTAATGAAAAACTGTTTTTT. This codes for CAISEFQGATNEKLFF. V usage is TRBV10-3 and J usage is TRBJ1-4, with 7 positions matching TRBD1. Germline CDR1 is ENHRY and CDR2 is SYGVKD. CDR3 length equals 16 residues.

V usage is TRBV9 and J usage is TRBJ1-3, with 7 bases matching TRBD1. The junction had 8 bases not matched to a gene; V was cut back by 4 bases and J by 4 bases. CDR1 is SGDLS, CDR2 YYNGEE, per germline. The CDR3 loop spans 15 amino acids. This CDR3 reads CASSRKGGRGNTIYF. Here the CDR3 DNA reads TGTGCCAGCAGCCGAAAAGGGGGCCGAGGAAACACCATATATTTT.

The chain employs TRBV21-1 and TRBJ1-3; the DNA was not used to check the table's D call, TRBD1. TRBV21-1 is listed as a pseudogene. The CDR3 length is 15 residues. The CDR3 DNA sequence: TGTGCCAGCAGCAAGGGGGCAAGGTCCGGAAACACCATATATTTT. It codes for CASSKGARSGNTIYF.

The V call is TRBV18, the J call TRBJ2-3, with TRBD1 matching over 9 bases. V dropped 2 bases and J dropped 3; count of bases not matched to a gene: 6. This CDR3 has 16 residues. Germline V gene data show CDR1 as KGHSH and CDR2 as LQKENI. CDR3 loop: CASSPTGTGRTDTQYF. CDR3 bases: TGTGCCAGCTCACCAACCGGGACAGGGAGGACAGATACGCAGTATTTT.

This rearrangement joins TRBV15 to TRBJ1-1; no definite D call. The V end was cut by 1 base, the J end by 9 bases, with 9 bases between. Germline-derived CDR1 and CDR2 are LNHNV and YYDKDF (reference sequence). The CDR3 totals 12 residues. CDR3 nucleotide sequence: TGTGCCACCAGCAGAGGTGAGGGAAAAGCTTTCTTT. It translates to CATSRGEGKAFF.